This TCR beta chain was obtained from a study of PD-L1 blockade in urothelial cancer listed by TCRdb under 2017. Context from the whole study: Therapy was started in the mid-2010s for all patients, and atezolizumab 1,200 mg was administered intravenously every 3 weeks. About 90% of the 29 patients were identified as males with urothelial cancer of bladder origin, and a prior smoking history was reported by 18 of 29 patients. An ECOG performance status of 0 or 1 was recorded for the patients, and 0 to 3 prior chemotherapy regimens had been received by the patients. Blood samples were analyzed 3 weeks after the start of treatment (second dose) and 6 weeks after the start of treatment. Blood samples gave a median of roughly 150,000 T cells and tens of thousands of unique TCRs, with a median clonality of approximately 0.08. The study was an exploratory multi-omic analysis of somatic, immune and clinical correlates of response to PD-L1 blockade with atezolizumab in urothelial cancer. Pretreatment tumor samples, along with matched peripheral blood serially collected before and after atezolizumab treatment, were subjected to TCR sequencing. Durable clinical benefit was defined as progression-free survival longer than 6 months, and TCR features were also tested against progression-free and overall survival. In the same patients who had TCR sequencing, pretreatment tumors also underwent whole exome sequencing and RNA sequencing. Nine patients reached durable clinical benefit, while some 19 patients did not. Pretreatment blood TCR-seq was available for about 27 patients, at least one posttreatment blood collection was obtained for about 24 patients, and tumor TCR-seq was available for about 24 patients.

The sample's time point, from its label and the paper: pretreatment peripheral blood. A cohort of roughly 30 patients with locally advanced or metastatic urothelial carcinoma, treated at Memorial Sloan Kettering on a trial protocol, was included. Peripheral blood mononuclear cells were collected pretreatment and during treatment, with between 1 and 8 total time points per patient. The Qiagen DNeasy Blood extraction kit was used to purify genomic DNA from total PBMCs and tumor samples. PBMCs were collected pretreatment and during treatment, and were isolated and stored as previously described. What the work shows at the level of the full study, not this receptor alone: Patients with durable benefit showed greater expansion of tumor-associated TCR clones in peripheral blood 3 weeks after starting treatment (n ≈ 23, p = 0.022). Because of the small sample size (n ≈ 31) and the many exploratory analyses performed, the results are intended to be regarded as hypothesis-generating. Improved progression-free and overall survival was found to be associated with pretreatment peripheral blood TCR clonality below the median.

As concerns this clone: The clone's antigen remains unknown. Within one base of it there is no much larger clone, and no base qualities were kept.

Each PCR received spiked-in synthetic TCR analog templates so that absolute template abundance could be estimated from read counts. The immunoSEQ assay was used to amplify TCRbeta CDR3 regions from genomic DNA with bias-controlled V and J gene primers. Sequencing of rearranged TCRbeta segments was done at approximately 20X coverage. In the original analysis: Clustering was used to correct sequencing errors, and CDR3s were annotated against IMGT so that V, D and J genes could be assigned. Only productive TCRbeta rearrangements were used in downstream analyses, excluding out-of-frame or stop-codon sequences. Clonality was calculated as one minus the Shannon entropy normalized by the log of the number of unique productive sequences. Fisher's exact test with Benjamini-Hochberg correction, using a cutoff of adjusted p below 0.01, was how clones that differed between time points or between blood and tumor were identified. Sourced from immuneACCESS, this table was stored by TCRdb with only in-frame sequences that have V and J called. A share of the clones is absent; for the studies checked, an unresolved V gene accounts for under half, and the remainder has no known explanation. The V and J calls and the clone size are those of that table, but D and trimming were determined from the DNA. This sample is represented by fewer than 95,000 clones; 65% to 85% of them were singletons. The ten biggest clones cover about 2.1% of the sample.

Trimming takes 5 bases from V and 5 bases from J, and the germline ends sit 13 bases apart. The CDR3, from cysteine to phenylalanine, totals 13 residues. The DNA shown is the 39-base CDR3, in frame from base 1. Sequences MDHEN (CDR1) and SYDVKM (CDR2) are obtained from the germline V gene. The starting material was PBMCs, obtained around atezolizumab (anti-PD-L1) treatment. Rearrangement joined TRBV28 to TRBJ2-7, with TRBD1 tentatively as D gene (5 bases match). The receptor comes from a man aged 55 to 69 with urothelial cancer. The CDR3 sequence is CASSGAPADEQYF. The DNA reads as follows: TGTGCCAGCAGTGGGGCGCCCGCGGACGAGCAGTACTTC.